One and the same sample provided the 23 T cell receptor beta chains below, sequenced in a study of T cell clonotyping in hematopoietic cell transplantation. The method was immunoSEQ multiplex PCR; TCRdb's version includes in-frame clones alone and lacks a portion of them. This table holds fewer than 25,000 clones, under 90% found once. Time point defined: recipient sample about 28 days before transplant, after cytoreduction. The material sequenced was peripheral blood mononuclear cells, taken before stem cell transplant. These receptors were collected from a man aged 18 to 30 with biphenotypic leukemia. Some clones in this sample may be carry-over from other donors' samples.

This chain uses TRBV5-1 with TRBJ2-2; D is unclear. The CDR3 totals 16 residues. Germline V CDR1 and CDR2: SGHRS, YFSETQ. The V end was cut by 1 base, the J end by 0 bases, with 10 bases between. CDR3 sequence (DNA): TGCGCCAGCAGCTTGAGGGATCCCGCGAACACCGGGGAGCTGTTTTTT. Translated: CASSLRDPANTGELFF. Drawing the rest from reference TRBV5-1 and TRBJ2-2, the complete variable domain is KAGVTQTPRYLIKTRGQQVTLSCSPISGHRSVSWYQQTPGQGLQFLFEYFSETQRNKGNFPGRFSGRQFSNSRSEMNVSTLELGDSALYLCASSLRDPANTGELFFGEGSRLTVL.

The chain links TRBV10-3 to TRBJ1-2; D might be TRBD1 (6 bases). Between the trimmed V and J ends, which lost 10 bases and 0 bases, there was a span of 18 bases. The CDR3 contains 15 residues. Germline V gene data show CDR1 as ENHRY and CDR2 as SYGVKD. The CDR3 region has the DNA TGTGCCACCTTACAGGGAAGTCAGGCTAACTATGGCTACACCTTC. Its protein product is CATLQGSQANYGYTF.

The chain couples TRBV9 to TRBJ2-1; no reliable D call. Trimming took off 0 bases at V and 5 bases at J, with 15 bases between the two ends. The CDR3 contains 16 residues. Germline-derived CDR1 and CDR2 are SGDLS and YYNGEE. The CDR3 loop is CASSVAVLDTHNEQFF. The CDR3 nucleotides read TGTGCCAGCAGCGTAGCCGTCCTTGACACACACAATGAGCAGTTCTTC.

The chain joins TRBV5-4 to TRBJ1-2; possible D gene TRBD1, 5 bases. The CDR3 extends over 10 amino acids. Trimming removed 10 bases from V and 5 bases from J, with 9 bases in between. Germline-derived CDR1 and CDR2 are SGHNT and YYREEE (reference sequence). For the CDR3, the DNA is TGTGCCTATGGGGGGTATGGCTACACCTTC. The encoded protein is CAYGGYGYTF.

This clone appeared a single time. The DNA of the CDR3 is TGTGCCAGCAGTTCAGAGGGCCCTTATGGCTACACCTTC. It translates to CASSSEGPYGYTF. The chain carries TRBV27 and TRBJ1-2; D not resolved. Between the trimmed V and J ends, which lost 4 bases and 5 bases, there was a span of 11 bases. CDR1 and CDR2 (germline): MNHEY, SMNVEV (reference sequence). This CDR3 spans 13 amino acids.

This chain connects TRBV7-8 to TRBJ1-5; tentatively, D is TRBD1 (6 bases). V lost 5 bases, J lost 1 base, and 15 bases lay in between. Germline V gene data show CDR1 as SGHVS and CDR2 as FQNEAQ. The CDR3 loop spans 16 amino acids. CDR3 in amino acids: CASSRTGLGSNQPQHF. DNA for the CDR3: TGTGCCAGCAGCCGAACAGGGTTGGGAAGCAATCAGCCCCAGCATTTT.

The V gene is TRBV13, the J gene TRBJ2-7, with a weak D call TRBD1 (6 bases). The CDR3 runs to 14 residues. Per the germline V gene, CDR1 is PRHDT and CDR2 is FYEKMQ (reference sequence). V gave up 5 bases and J gave up 0 bases, with 11 bases separating them. The CDR3 sequence: CASSPGQSSYEQYF. The CDR3 nucleotides are TGTGCCAGCAGCCCCGGACAGAGCTCCTACGAGCAGTACTTC.

The V call is TRBV19, the J call TRBJ2-2, with D perhaps matching TRBD2 (5 bases). Germline CDR1 and CDR2: LNHDA and SQIVND (reference sequence). CDR3 size: 15 residues. The V end lost 6 bases, the J end lost 4 bases, and 15 bases lay between the germline ends. DNA of the CDR3: TGTGCCAGTAGGATCTTGAGGGCGCGCACCGGGGAGCTGTTTTTT. Its translation is CASRILRARTGELFF. The full variable domain, completed using reference TRBV19 and TRBJ2-2, is DGGITQSPKYLFRKEGQNVTLSCEQNLNHDAMYWYRQDPGQGLRLIYYSQIVNDFQKGDIAEGYSVSREKKESFPLTVTSAQKNPTAFYLCASRILRARTGELFFGEGSRLTVL.

The V gene is TRBV9, the J gene TRBJ1-1; a possible D gene is TRBD1 (6 bases). This CDR3 has 15 residues. Germline CDR1 SGDLS, CDR2 YYNGEE. Trimming left V 1 base short and J 6 bases short, with 16 bases between. CDR3 amino acids: CASSVSPGAEAEAFF. The CDR3, as DNA: TGTGCCAGCAGCGTATCACCGGGGGCAGAAGCTGAAGCTTTCTTT.

The chain links TRBV27 to TRBJ1-5; 9 positions agree with TRBD1. This CDR3 has 19 residues. Trimming at V came to 5 bases and at J to 0 bases, leaving 14 bases not matched to a gene. Germline V gene data show CDR1 as MNHEY and CDR2 as SMNVEV (reference sequence). The CDR3 loop is CASSPQSRDRAYSNQPQHF. The CDR3 nucleotides read TGTGCCAGCAGTCCCCAGTCCCGGGACAGGGCTTATAGCAATCAGCCCCAGCATTTT.

The V and J genes are TRBV11-3 and TRBJ1-1; TRBD1 agrees at 9 bases. The CDR3 covers 17 residues. Trimming at V came to 3 bases and at J to 0 bases, leaving 8 bases not matched to a gene. CDR1 is SGHNT and CDR2 is YENEEA in the germline V gene. This chain's CDR3 is CASSLGDRVTVNTEAFF. The CDR3 nucleotides are TGTGCCAGCAGCTTGGGGGACAGGGTTACGGTGAACACTGAAGCTTTCTTT.

The chain carries TRBV7-9 and TRBJ2-7; TRBD2 matches 11 bases. The germline V gene has CDR1 SEHNR and CDR2 FQNEAQ (reference sequence). The CDR3 sequence is 14 residues long. Unmatched junction bases numbered 5, after V lost 5 bases and J lost 5 bases. The CDR3 sequence: CASSISGRGDEQYF. The DNA of the CDR3 is TGTGCCAGCAGCATTAGCGGGAGGGGGGACGAGCAGTACTTC.

This chain connects TRBV5-6 to TRBJ2-6; 9 bases align to TRBD1. V lost 0 bases, J lost 2 bases, and 0 bases stayed unmatched. Germline V CDR1 and CDR2: SGHDT, YYEEEE. The CDR3 covers 16 residues. For the CDR3, the DNA is TGTGCCAGCAGCTTGGGACAGGGGGCTGGGGCCAACGTCCTGACTTTC. It is translated as CASSLGQGAGANVLTF. Full variable domain (outside the CDR3, taken from reference TRBV5-6 and TRBJ2-6): DAGVTQSPTHLIKTRGQQVTLRCSPKSGHDTVSWYQQALGQGPQFIFQYYEEEERQRGNFPDRFSGHQFPNYSSELNVNALLLGDSALYLCASSLGQGAGANVLTFGAGSRLTVL.

V gene TRBV13 combines with J gene TRBJ2-1; 13 bases align to TRBD2. The V gene end was trimmed by 5 bases and the J gene end by 3 bases; junction bases not matched to a gene: 4. Germline V gives CDR1 PRHDT, CDR2 FYEKMQ (reference sequence). The CDR3 loop spans 16 amino acids. CDR3 sequence: CASSPRTSGGYNEQFF. In DNA, the CDR3 is TGTGCCAGCAGCCCGAGGACTAGCGGGGGCTACAATGAGCAGTTCTTC.

This rearrangement joins TRBV7-9 to TRBJ1-3, with a tentative D call TRBD1 (5 bases). From germline, CDR1 is SEHNR and CDR2 FQNEAQ (reference sequence). The CDR3 loop spans 13 amino acids. Trimming removed 2 bases from V and 4 bases from J, with 6 bases in between. The CDR3 loop is CASSLKGGNTIYF. The CDR3 DNA sequence: TGTGCCAGCAGCTTAAAGGGGGGAAACACCATATATTTT.

This clone was picked up one time. V and J are TRBV4-3 and TRBJ2-1; 9 nucleotides match TRBD2. Germline V gene lookup returns CDR1 LGHNA and CDR2 YSLEER. CDR3 length equals 16 residues. The V gene end was trimmed by 0 bases and the J gene end by 9 bases; junction bases not matched to a gene: 9. The CDR3 nucleotides are TGCGCCAGCAGCCAAGACCCCAGCGGGGGGTTTCGTGAGCAGTTCTTC. Encoded protein: CASSQDPSGGFREQFF.

V usage is TRBV19 and J usage is TRBJ1-1; D is unresolved. Germline loops: CDR1 LNHDA, CDR2 SQIVND (reference sequence). The CDR3 runs 13 residues. Trimming cost V 10 bases and J 1 base, with 13 bases left between them. CDR3 residues: CATSIGWNTEAFF. In DNA form, the CDR3 reads TGTGCCACTTCAATAGGGTGGAACACTGAAGCTTTCTTT.

This chain joins TRBV10-1 and TRBJ2-7, with D possibly being TRBD1 (5 bases). Germline V gene data show CDR1 as WNHNN and CDR2 as SYGVQD (reference sequence). V was trimmed by 1 base and J by 5 bases, leaving 12 bases between them. The CDR3 totals 14 residues. CDR3 nucleotide sequence: TGCGCCAGCAGTGAGTTCCCAGGGTCGGACGAGCAGTACTTC. It yields the protein CASSEFPGSDEQYF.

The rearrangement links TRBV12-5 to TRBJ1-3, with a tentative D call TRBD1 (6 bases). V lost 7 bases to trimming and J lost 0 bases, with 16 bases between them. This CDR3 region has 16 residues. CDR1 is LGHNT and CDR2 is FRNRAP in the germline V gene. CDR3 protein: CASASGQTVSGNTIYF. The CDR3 DNA is TGTGCTAGTGCCTCCGGACAGACGGTCTCTGGAAACACCATATATTTT.

The V and J genes are TRBV27 and TRBJ2-7, with D possibly matching TRBD1 (5 bases). Germline-derived CDR1 and CDR2 are MNHEY and SMNVEV (reference sequence). The CDR3 contains 14 residues. Trimming stripped 8 bases from V and 1 base from J, with 15 bases between. The CDR3 DNA reads TGTGCCAGCGCCGACAGCCGTACATCCTACGAGCAGTACTTC. It translates to CASADSRTSYEQYF.

The chain is built from TRBV9 and TRBJ1-3; D call uncertain. CDR1 and CDR2 from the germline V gene are SGDLS and YYNGEE. V was trimmed by 1 base and J by 0 bases, leaving 5 bases between them. The CDR3 covers 14 residues. The CDR3 sequence is CASSVLDSGNTIYF. CDR3 bases: TGTGCCAGCAGCGTACTAGACTCTGGAAACACCATATATTTT.

The chain carries TRBV10-2 and TRBJ1-5; 9 bases align to TRBD1. This CDR3 is built from 15 residues. The V gene end was trimmed by 3 bases and the J gene end by 6 bases; junction bases not matched to a gene: 6. Per the germline V gene, CDR1 is WSHSY and CDR2 is SAAADI. The chain's CDR3 is CASSDEDRGAQPQHF. Written as DNA, the CDR3 is TGCGCCAGCAGTGATGAGGACAGGGGTGCTCAGCCCCAGCATTTT.

J is TRBJ2-1 and V is TRBV9; 11 bases map to TRBD2. Germline V gene data show CDR1 as SGDLS and CDR2 as YYNGEE. Germline trimming cut 3 bases from V and 8 bases from J; bases unmatched to any gene: 7. The CDR3 extends over 15 amino acids. CDR3 loop: CASSATSGSIYEQFF. In DNA, the CDR3 is TGTGCCAGCAGCGCTACTAGCGGGAGTATCTATGAGCAGTTCTTC.